The 30 T cell receptor beta chains given below trace back to one sample, sequenced in a study of OX40 agonist ivuxolimab in advanced cancers. Clones were sequenced by immunoSEQ multiplex PCR, and TCRdb holds only the in-frame ones, with some missing. The table lists approximately 64,000 clones, roughly 89% of them singletons. Specimen: CD4+ or CD8+ T cells sorted from blood, collected in a trial of the OX40 agonist ivuxolimab. These receptors all stem from an adult with an advanced solid tumor such as melanoma, head and neck, liver or kidney cancer.

On this clone itself: At one of its ends the junction is not consistent with the germline gene, which may arise from a read error. This sequence joins TRBV6-1 and TRBJ1-5, with unresolved D. The germline gives CDR1 MNHNS, CDR2 SASEGT. The CDR3 runs 16 residues. In DNA form, the CDR3 reads TGTGTCAGCAGTGAGGTGGCAGGTCTCCACAATCAGCCCCAGCATTTT. Protein: CVSSEVAGLHNQPQHF.

The chain combines TRBV18 with TRBJ2-7, with 8 bases identical to TRBD1. The germline gives CDR1 KGHSH, CDR2 LQKENI. The V segment lost 5 bases and the J segment 2 bases; nucleotides outside the gene matches: 8. This CDR3 comprises 15 residues. This CDR3 is CASSADRGEPYEQYF. The CDR3 DNA reads TGTGCCAGCTCAGCAGACAGGGGAGAGCCCTACGAGCAGTACTTC.

CDR3 in amino acids: CASSQGGWETQYF. CDR3 sequence (DNA): TGTGCCAGCAGCCAAGGAGGTTGGGAGACCCAGTACTTC. The chain recombines TRBV7-9 with TRBJ2-5, with D tentatively TRBD2 (5 bases). Germline values: CDR1 SEHNR, CDR2 FQNEAQ (reference sequence). The V and J ends lost 5 bases and 5 bases respectively, with 12 bases between them. The CDR3 runs to 13 residues.

The genes are TRBV9 and TRBJ2-3, with TRBD1 matching over 9 bases. The CDR3 is made up of 15 amino acids. From germline, CDR1 is SGDLS and CDR2 YYNGEE. Germline trimming cut 3 bases from V and 3 bases from J; bases unmatched to any gene: 5. The CDR3 DNA reads TGTGCCAGCAGCGGGACAGGGGTGAGGACAGATACGCAGTATTTT. This gives the protein CASSGTGVRTDTQYF.

The chain has TRBV2 and TRBJ2-7; 9 nucleotides match TRBD1. Germline V gives CDR1 SNHLY, CDR2 FYNNEI. Trimming removed 7 bases from V and 2 bases from J; junction bases left unmatched: 6. This CDR3 contains 14 residues. The CDR3 nucleotides are TGTGCCAGCATGAGGACAGGGGACCCCTACGAGCAGTACTTC. This sequence encodes CASMRTGDPYEQYF.

This rearrangement joins TRBV7-9 to TRBJ1-6, with D maybe TRBD1 (5 bases). V lost 4 bases to trimming and J lost 10 bases, with 14 bases between them. Germline loops: CDR1 SEHNR, CDR2 FQNEAQ (reference sequence). CDR3 length: 14 residues. The CDR3 loop reads CASSSDSGQSPLHF. As DNA, the CDR3 is TGTGCCAGCAGCTCTGATTCAGGGCAATCACCCCTCCACTTT. Supplemented by reference TRBV7-9 and TRBJ1-6, the full variable domain reads DTGVSQNPRHKITKRGQNVTFRCDPISEHNRLYWYRQTLGQGPEFLTYFQNEAQLEKSRLLSDRFSAERPKGSFSTLEIQRTEQGDSAMYLCASSSDSGQSPLHFGNGTRLTVT.

This chain joins TRBV5-1 and TRBJ1-2, with TRBD1 as a possible D gene (5 bases). Germline CDR1 and CDR2: SGHRS and YFSETQ. V was cut by 0 bases and J by 5 bases, with 17 bases left in between. The CDR3 totals 16 residues. CDR3 in amino acids: CASSLEGVGLVYGYTF. CDR3 DNA: TGCGCCAGCAGCTTGGAAGGGGTGGGCTTGGTTTATGGCTACACCTTC.

The chain couples TRBV7-2 to TRBJ2-4; no reliable D call. The CDR3 runs to 15 residues. CDR1 SGHTA and CDR2 FQGNSA come from the germline V gene. Trimming pared 0 bases from V and 2 bases from J, leaving 8 bases between. The CDR3 DNA reads as TGTGCCAGCAGCTTAGCAATCGGTCCCAAAAACATTCAGTACTTC. It encodes CASSLAIGPKNIQYF. The full variable domain, rest sourced from reference TRBV7-2 and TRBJ2-4, is GAGVSQSPSNKVTEKGKDVELRCDPISGHTALYWYRQSLGQGLEFLIYFQGNSAPDKSGLPSDRFSAERTGGSVSTLTIQRTQQEDSAVYLCASSLAIGPKNIQYFGAGTRLSVL.

This chain links TRBV7-2 with TRBJ2-1; weak D call: TRBD1 (5 bases). Germline V gene sequence: CDR1 SGHTA, CDR2 FQGNSA. Trimming pared 5 bases from V and 6 bases from J, leaving 17 bases between. This CDR3 comprises 15 residues. CDR3 bases: TGTGCCAGCAGCCCGGCCCAGGGAATCTTCAATGAGCAGTTCTTC. Its translation: CASSPAQGIFNEQFF.

The V gene is TRBV9, the J gene TRBJ2-3; D tentatively fits TRBD1 or TRBD2 (5 bases each). The germline gives CDR1 SGDLS, CDR2 YYNGEE. The CDR3 is 14 amino acids. V was shortened by 0 bases and J by 4 bases, with 9 bases between the two germline ends. The CDR3 region has the DNA TGTGCCAGCAGCGTAGGACAGCGGCCAGATACGCAGTATTTT. Protein sequence: CASSVGQRPDTQYF.

The rearrangement joins TRBV5-4 to TRBJ2-5, with 7 bases matching TRBD1. This CDR3 is 13 amino acids long. After removal of 5 bases from V and 1 base from J, the junction contained 2 bases not matched to a gene. The germline V gene encodes CDR1 SGHNT and CDR2 YYREEE (reference sequence). The CDR3 region is CASRGTVQETQYF. CDR3 in DNA: TGTGCCAGCAGGGGGACAGTCCAAGAGACCCAGTACTTC.

This chain connects TRBV5-6 to TRBJ2-7, with D unclear. This CDR3 spans 12 amino acids. In germline, CDR1 is SGHDT, CDR2 YYEEEE. Deletions cut 0 bases from V and 6 bases from J, with 7 bases between. In nucleotides, the CDR3 is TGTGCCAGCAGCTTGGTTAGGAGCGAGCAGTACTTC. Translating it yields CASSLVRSEQYF.

The chain combines TRBV7-9 with TRBJ1-1; 7 bases are a match to TRBD1. The germline V gene encodes CDR1 SEHNR and CDR2 FQNEAQ (reference sequence). V shed 5 bases and J 4 bases; nucleotides not matched to a gene: 7. This CDR3 has 14 residues. Here the CDR3 reads CASSTEQGSTEAFF. The CDR3 coding sequence is TGTGCCAGCAGCACAGAACAGGGGAGCACTGAAGCTTTCTTT.

The chain recombines TRBV7-9 with TRBJ1-4, with unresolved D. The CDR3 runs 14 residues. Trimming left V 8 bases short and J 2 bases short, with 12 bases between. Germline CDR1 and CDR2: SEHNR and FQNEAQ (reference sequence). CDR3 protein: CASGPFSTNEKLFF. The CDR3 nucleotides read TGTGCCAGCGGCCCGTTTAGCACTAATGAAAAACTGTTTTTT.

This rearrangement joins TRBV19 to TRBJ2-5; no clear D gene. This CDR3 has 14 residues. Germline V CDR1 and CDR2: LNHDA, SQIVND (reference sequence). V was shortened by 5 bases and J by 3 bases, with 13 bases between the two germline ends. In DNA form, the CDR3 reads TGTGCCAGTAGTCACCGATCCAACAAAGAGACCCAGTACTTC. As protein: CASSHRSNKETQYF.

The chain recombines TRBV2 with TRBJ1-2; maybe TRBD1 (5 bases). V lost 7 bases to trimming and J lost 8 bases, with 20 bases between them. The CDR3 contains 14 residues. CDR1 and CDR2 from the germline V gene are SNHLY and FYNNEI. The CDR3 loop is CASTPRGRGEGYTF. The CDR3 DNA reads TGTGCCAGCACCCCCCGGGGGAGGGGCGAAGGCTACACCTTC.

The V gene is TRBV2, the J gene TRBJ2-1, with 15 bases fitting TRBD2. Unmatched junction bases numbered 15, after V lost 0 bases and J lost 6 bases. Germline lookup yields CDR1 SNHLY and CDR2 FYNNEI. The CDR3 runs 21 residues. The CDR3 reads CASSEAWPGLAGGRWGNEQFF. DNA for the CDR3: TGTGCCAGCAGTGAAGCCTGGCCGGGACTAGCGGGGGGACGGTGGGGCAATGAGCAGTTCTTC.

Written as DNA, the CDR3 is TGTGCCAGCAGCTTAGGTGGTTCGGAAACAGATACGCAGTATTTT. Translating it yields CASSLGGSETDTQYF. The rearrangement joins TRBV7-9 to TRBJ2-3; D uncertain. This CDR3 is 15 amino acids long. Germline values: CDR1 SEHNR, CDR2 FQNEAQ (reference sequence). V gave up 1 base and J gave up 3 bases, with 11 bases separating them.

The CDR3 nucleotides are TGTGCCAGCAGCTGGGGGCGGGACACCGAAGGGTACTTC. It translates to CASSWGRDTEGYF. The V call is TRBV11-2, the J call TRBJ2-7; D tentatively reads TRBD1 or TRBD2 (6 bases each). With 4 bases removed from V and 12 bases from J, the gap between germline ends came to 19 bases. The CDR3 covers 13 residues. The germline gives CDR1 SGHAT, CDR2 FQNNGV.

The chain uses TRBV7-2 and TRBJ2-2, with a weak D call TRBD1 (7 bases). Deletions cut 2 bases from V and 5 bases from J, with 12 bases between. CDR1 and CDR2 (germline): SGHTA, FQGNSA. This CDR3 contains 15 residues. The CDR3 bases are TGTGCCAGCAGCTTACCATCAGGGGGGACCGGGGAGCTGTTTTTT. It yields the protein CASSLPSGGTGELFF.

This chain uses TRBV10-2 with TRBJ2-2; 9 bases match TRBD1. This CDR3 contains 14 residues. With V trimmed by 7 bases and J by 8 bases, 8 bases remained unmatched. Looked up from germline, CDR1 is WSHSY and CDR2 is SAAADI. Written as DNA, the CDR3 is TGCGCCAGCATCGGGACAGGGAGTTCGGGGGAGCTGTTTTTT. This encodes CASIGTGSSGELFF.

The chain uses TRBV5-5 and TRBJ2-3; the match to TRBD2 covers 10 bases. Germline CDR1 SGHKS, CDR2 YYEKEE (reference sequence). The junction had 7 bases not matched to a gene; V was cut back by 4 bases and J by 5 bases. CDR3 length: 15 amino acids. CDR3 sequence: CASSPNSGGRDTQYF. In DNA form, the CDR3 reads TGTGCCAGCAGCCCCAATAGCGGGGGGAGAGATACGCAGTATTTT.

The chain couples TRBV5-8 to TRBJ2-7, with D perhaps TRBD1 or TRBD2 (6 bases each). V lost 0 bases to trimming and J lost 5 bases, with 15 bases between them. The CDR3 has 15 amino acids. Germline loops: CDR1 SGHTS, CDR2 YDEGEE. The CDR3 protein is CASSLDQGTSHEQYF. CDR3 DNA: TGTGCCAGCAGCTTGGATCAGGGGACTTCCCACGAGCAGTACTTC.

This chain joins TRBV15 and TRBJ2-2; 9 nucleotides align to TRBD1. V was clipped by 1 base and J by 6 bases; unmatched bases: 9. The CDR3 sequence is 17 residues long. From germline, CDR1 is LNHNV and CDR2 YYDKDF (reference sequence). This chain's CDR3 is CATSRATGTGWSGELFF. CDR3 sequence (DNA): TGTGCCACCAGCAGAGCCACCGGGACAGGGTGGTCCGGGGAGCTGTTTTTT.

The CDR3, as DNA: TGTGCCAGTAGTATAATAGGACGCGGGGAAAAGGGAGACAATGAGCAGTTCTTC. It is translated as CASSIIGRGEKGDNEQFF. The J gene is TRBJ2-1, the V gene TRBV19, with D maybe TRBD2 (6 bases). Germline V gene sequence: CDR1 LNHDA, CDR2 SQIVND (reference sequence). This CDR3 region has 18 residues. V was cut by 2 bases and J by 5 bases, with 22 bases left in between.

V is TRBV7-2 and J is TRBJ2-1; a possible D gene is TRBD2 (6 bases). Germline V gene data show CDR1 as SGHTA and CDR2 as FQGNSA. With 5 bases removed from V and 15 bases from J, the gap between germline ends came to 23 bases. The CDR3 covers 14 residues. The CDR3 nucleotides read TGTGCCAGCAGCAAATACGGGACGACCGACGGGGGGTTCTTC. Translated: CASSKYGTTDGGFF.

The chain employs TRBV6-1 and TRBJ2-7, with D unresolved. CDR1 and CDR2 from the germline V gene are MNHNS and SASEGT. The V and J ends lost 2 bases and 5 bases respectively, with 10 bases between them. There are 13 residues in the CDR3. The CDR3 DNA reads as TGTGCCAGCAGTGAATTGGGGTTTAACGAGCAGTACTTC. Protein product: CASSELGFNEQYF.

The sample holds a few counts of this clone. V gene TRBV11-2 combines with J gene TRBJ1-2; 10 bases are shared with TRBD1. This CDR3 contains 15 residues. The V gene end was trimmed by 2 bases and the J gene end by 5 bases; junction bases not matched to a gene: 5. In germline, CDR1 is SGHAT, CDR2 FQNNGV. The CDR3 loop reads CASSLSGQGYYGYTF. The CDR3 DNA follows: TGTGCCAGCAGCTTATCGGGACAGGGGTATTATGGCTACACCTTC.

This clone came up once. The J gene is TRBJ1-3, the V gene TRBV6-5; D is unresolved. This CDR3 has 16 residues. The germline gives CDR1 MNHEY, CDR2 SVGAGI. The V end was cut by 2 bases, the J end by 0 bases, with 11 bases between. The CDR3 nucleotides read TGTGCCAGCAGTTACGGGTACCTCAACTCTGGAAACACCATATATTTT. Translated, it gives CASSYGYLNSGNTIYF.

This clone has just a few counts. The chain recombines TRBV9 with TRBJ1-1; D not certain. The germline gives CDR1 SGDLS, CDR2 YYNGEE. The CDR3 covers 13 residues. Trimming removed 3 bases at V and 5 bases at J, with 11 bases between. The CDR3 reads CASSALSETEAFF. The CDR3 region has the DNA TGTGCCAGCAGCGCATTGTCAGAGACTGAAGCTTTCTTT.